This T cell receptor beta chain was found in a study of T cells in Graves' hyperthyroidism and ophthalmopathy. From RNA transcripts, TCR beta CDR3 regions were amplified. Using the HTBI primer set, a first-round RT-PCR was run on the TCR CDR3. TCRdb called the multiplex PCR reads again in MiXCR, with one record for every CDR3 protein. The data show 280,000 or so distinct CDR3 sequences, less than 30% seen once. This clonotype was counted a single time. This receptor was taken from a man between 35 and 55 years old with Graves' hyperthyroidism that later progressed to Graves' ophthalmopathy. Material: blood.

In DNA form, the CDR3 reads TGCGCCAGCAGCCTGAGCGGGAGCGCGGCCCAGTACTTC. Translated: CASSLSGSAAQYF. The chain couples TRBV4-1 to TRBJ2-5; 8 bases map to TRBD2. The CDR3 contains 13 residues. With 4 bases clipped from V and 9 bases from J, the junction kept 7 bases outside the gene matches. Germline V gene sequence: CDR1 MGHRA, CDR2 YSYEKL.